Below, 27 T cell receptor beta chains from the same sample are listed, as sequenced in a study of shared clonotypes between healthy human individuals. Profiling relied on immunoSEQ multiplex PCR, and the TCRdb table lists in-frame clones only, not all of them. The sample consists of 230,000 or so clones, approximately 70% of them appearing once. The sample was memory CD4+ T cells sorted from blood. Specified subset: CD45RA-negative fraction. The source is a man aged 25-40 years in good health.

This clone occurred a few times. V usage is TRBV7-2 and J usage is TRBJ2-1; 9 bases agree with TRBD2. Per germline, CDR1 SGHTA and CDR2 FQGNSA. After removal of 5 bases from V and 3 bases from J, the junction contained 8 bases not matched to a gene. CDR3 length: 16 residues. The CDR3: CASSRGSTSGYNEQFF. DNA for the CDR3: TGTGCCAGCAGCCGGGGGTCGACTAGCGGCTACAATGAGCAGTTCTTC.

Turning to this clone: This specimen includes other DNA sequences encoding the same CDR3. This chain links TRBV2 with TRBJ2-7; 7 bases line up with TRBD1. Germline V gene sequence: CDR1 SNHLY, CDR2 FYNNEI. This CDR3 is 12 amino acids long. V dropped 6 bases and J dropped 5; count of bases not matched to a gene: 4. CDR3 DNA: TGTGCCAGCAGGCTTACAGGGGACGAGCAGTACTTC. Translation: CASRLTGDEQYF.

J is TRBJ2-7 and V is TRBV18; 9 positions match TRBD1. Trimming cost V 2 bases and J 5 bases; bases outside gene matches: 7. Germline CDR1 KGHSH, CDR2 LQKENI. There are 15 residues in the CDR3. As DNA, the CDR3 is TGTGCCAGCTCACCATACCGGGACAGGGTGGACGAGCAGTACTTC. Protein sequence: CASSPYRDRVDEQYF.

A note on this clone: Other nucleotide sequences from this sample produce the same CDR3. The V gene is TRBV5-1, the J gene TRBJ2-3, with 7 bases that match TRBD2. V was clipped by 0 bases and J by 4 bases; unmatched bases: 2. Germline V gene lookup returns CDR1 SGHRS and CDR2 YFSETQ. The CDR3 length is 14 residues. CDR3 sequence: CASSLAGGPDTQYF. CDR3 nucleotide sequence: TGCGCCAGCAGCTTGGCGGGAGGCCCAGATACGCAGTATTTT.

The V gene is TRBV5-1, the J gene TRBJ2-1; no reliable D call. Trimming pared 0 bases from V and 6 bases from J, leaving 4 bases between. Per germline, CDR1 SGHRS and CDR2 YFSETQ. This CDR3 has 12 residues. This CDR3 reads CASSLDANEQFF. The CDR3 coding sequence is TGCGCCAGCAGCTTGGACGCCAATGAGCAGTTCTTC.

This sequence joins TRBV6-5 and TRBJ2-1, with 8 positions matching TRBD2. This CDR3 has 13 residues. Losses at the gene ends were 5 bases for V and 5 bases for J; bases not matched to a gene: 2. Germline CDR1 is MNHEY and CDR2 is SVGAGI. Written as DNA, the CDR3 is TGTGCCAGCAGTCGACTAGCGAACAATGAGCAGTTCTTC. It is translated as CASSRLANNEQFF.

The chain joins TRBV12-5 to TRBJ2-6; a possible D gene is TRBD1 (5 bases). With 1 base removed from V and 0 bases from J, the gap between germline ends came to 7 bases. Germline V gene lookup returns CDR1 LGHNT and CDR2 FRNRAP. The CDR3 is 16 residues long. CDR3 residues: CASGLGDSSGANVLTF. For the CDR3, the DNA is TGTGCTAGTGGTTTGGGTGACAGCTCTGGGGCCAACGTCCTGACTTTC.

This rearrangement joins TRBV7-2 to TRBJ2-1, with 9 positions matching TRBD1. The junction had 6 bases not matched to a gene; V was cut back by 5 bases and J by 7 bases. The V gene's germline CDR1 is SGHTA and CDR2 FQGNSA. The CDR3 is 14 residues long. This CDR3 is CASSGGTGRNEQFF. CDR3 sequence (DNA): TGTGCCAGCAGCGGCGGGACAGGGAGAAATGAGCAGTTCTTC.

This clone has only a few counts. The rearrangement uses TRBV29-1 and TRBJ2-1; TRBD1 aligns across 10 bases. The CDR3 runs to 16 residues. V lost 5 bases to trimming and J lost 4 bases; unmatched junction nucleotides: 11. CDR1 and CDR2 (germline): SQVTM, ANQGSEA. In DNA form, the CDR3 reads TGCAGCGTTAAGGGCGGGACAGGGGAGATATACAATGAGCAGTTCTTC. Its translation: CSVKGGTGEIYNEQFF.

The chain combines TRBV29-1 with TRBJ1-3, with a possible D match to TRBD1 (6 bases). The V gene's germline CDR1 is SQVTM and CDR2 ANQGSEA. Trimming cost V 7 bases and J 2 bases, with 12 bases left between them. There are 13 residues in the CDR3. Here the CDR3 DNA reads TGCAGCGCCCGAGGGGGAACTGGAAACACCATATATTTT. Protein product: CSARGGTGNTIYF.

This clone showed up just a few times. This rearrangement joins TRBV11-2 to TRBJ2-3; TRBD1 matches 8 bases. Trimming removed 0 bases from V and 5 bases from J; junction bases left unmatched: 10. The CDR3 length is 17 residues. Germline V CDR1 and CDR2: SGHAT, FQNNGV. The CDR3 DNA follows: TGTGCCAGCAGCTTAGAAGTCGGCAGGGGGCGCCTAGATACGCAGTATTTT. This codes for CASSLEVGRGRLDTQYF.

Comments on this clone: Since a much larger clone is just one base distant, this may be a read error. The chain couples TRBV7-9 to TRBJ2-7; possibly TRBD1 or TRBD2 for D (5 bases each). The germline V gene has CDR1 SEHNR and CDR2 FQNEAQ (reference sequence). This CDR3 spans 11 amino acids. V shed 7 bases and J shed 3 bases, with 7 bases lying between them. The CDR3 nucleotides are TGTGCCAGCACGAGGGGCTACGAGCAGTACTTC. Amino acids: CASTRGYEQYF.

V gene TRBV7-2 combines with J gene TRBJ2-7, with TRBD2 matching over 9 bases. V was clipped by 5 bases and J by 6 bases; unmatched bases: 8. CDR1 and CDR2 from the germline V gene are SGHTA and FQGNSA. The CDR3 extends over 14 amino acids. The CDR3: CASSRRREGPEQYF. The DNA of the CDR3 is TGTGCCAGCAGCCGGAGGCGGGAGGGCCCCGAGCAGTACTTC. The whole variable domain, remainder taken from reference TRBV7-2 and TRBJ2-7, is GAGVSQSPSNKVTEKGKDVELRCDPISGHTALYWYRQSLGQGLEFLIYFQGNSAPDKSGLPSDRFSAERTGGSVSTLTIQRTQQEDSAVYLCASSRRREGPEQYFGPGTRLTVT.

This clone showed up just a few times. The rearrangement links TRBV5-1 to TRBJ2-5, with D unresolved. Germline values: CDR1 SGHRS, CDR2 YFSETQ. The CDR3 totals 12 residues. V was shortened by 0 bases and J by 5 bases, with 5 bases between the two germline ends. The CDR3 loop is CASSLVRETQYF. CDR3 bases: TGCGCCAGCAGCTTGGTTCGGGAGACCCAGTACTTC. The full variable domain, with the rest looked up from reference TRBV5-1 and TRBJ2-5, is KAGVTQTPRYLIKTRGQQVTLSCSPISGHRSVSWYQQTPGQGLQFLFEYFSETQRNKGNFPGRFSGRQFSNSRSEMNVSTLELGDSALYLCASSLVRETQYFGPGTRLLVL.

This chain links TRBV30 with TRBJ2-5; TRBD1 agrees at 8 bases. The CDR3 extends over 14 amino acids. CDR1 and CDR2 from the germline V gene are GTSNPN and SVGIG (reference sequence). Trimming cost V 1 base and J 5 bases; bases outside gene matches: 6. The CDR3 protein is CAWSEQGGSETQYF. The CDR3 DNA reads as TGTGCCTGGAGTGAACAGGGGGGCAGTGAGACCCAGTACTTC.

This rearrangement joins TRBV6-4 to TRBJ2-2; D is uncertain. The V end lost 4 bases, the J end lost 0 bases, and 0 bases lay between the germline ends. There are 12 residues in the CDR3. Per germline, CDR1 MRHNA and CDR2 SNTAGT. CDR3 sequence reads: CASSANTGELFF. The CDR3 DNA reads TGTGCCAGCAGTGCGAACACCGGGGAGCTGTTTTTT.

This sequence joins TRBV15 and TRBJ2-1; 9 nucleotides line up with TRBD2. This CDR3 is 16 amino acids long. Looked up from germline, CDR1 is LNHNV and CDR2 is YYDKDF (reference sequence). The V segment lost 1 base and the J segment 10 bases; nucleotides outside the gene matches: 11. DNA of the CDR3: TGTGCCACCAGCAGAGTGACTAGCGGAAGGCGGGGGGAGCAGTTCTTC. This encodes CATSRVTSGRRGEQFF. Full variable domain (outside the CDR3, taken from reference TRBV15 and TRBJ2-1): DAMVIQNPRYQVTQFGKPVTLSCSQTLNHNVMYWYQQKSSQAPKLLFHYYDKDFNNEADTPDNFQSRRPNTSFCFLDIRSPGLGDTAMYLCATSRVTSGRRGEQFFGPGTRLTVL.

The V call is TRBV7-9, the J call TRBJ1-4; D is unresolved. Germline V lookup: CDR1 SEHNR, CDR2 FQNEAQ (reference sequence). Trimming took off 2 bases at V and 3 bases at J, with 16 bases between the two ends. This CDR3 region has 17 residues. The CDR3 nucleotides are TGTGCCAGCAGCTTAAGGTCCGAATTTTCAGCTAATGAAAAACTGTTTTTT. Translated: CASSLRSEFSANEKLFF.

V usage is TRBV5-1 and J usage is TRBJ2-1; D uncertain. Germline-derived CDR1 and CDR2 are SGHRS and YFSETQ. The CDR3 runs to 11 residues. V lost 0 bases, J lost 10 bases, and 5 bases lay in between. The CDR3 loop is CASSLVGEQFF. The CDR3 nucleotides are TGCGCCAGCAGCTTGGTTGGAGAGCAGTTCTTC. The full variable domain, its missing parts supplied by reference TRBV5-1 and TRBJ2-1, is KAGVTQTPRYLIKTRGQQVTLSCSPISGHRSVSWYQQTPGQGLQFLFEYFSETQRNKGNFPGRFSGRQFSNSRSEMNVSTLELGDSALYLCASSLVGEQFFGPGTRLTVL.

The chain combines TRBV10-3 with TRBJ1-1; a weak D match, TRBD1 (5 bases). CDR1 is ENHRY and CDR2 is SYGVKD in the germline V gene. V gave up 6 bases and J gave up 6 bases, with 20 bases separating them. The CDR3 totals 15 residues. This CDR3 reads CAISAVVRASSEAFF. In nucleotides, the CDR3 is TGTGCCATCAGCGCCGTCGTCAGGGCTTCATCTGAAGCTTTCTTT.

CDR3 sequence reads: CASSFGVSGGNTIYF. CDR3 bases: TGTGCCAGCAGCTTCGGGGTCTCCGGTGGAAACACCATATATTTT. V usage is TRBV5-6 and J usage is TRBJ1-3, with D uncertain. Per the germline V gene, CDR1 is SGHDT and CDR2 is YYEEEE. The CDR3 is made up of 15 amino acids. The V end lost 2 bases, the J end lost 3 bases, and 12 bases lay between the germline ends.

The V and J genes are TRBV11-2 and TRBJ2-5; D might be TRBD1 (5 bases). With the DNA end fitting TRBJ2-7 better, the J assignment may be wrong. Per germline, CDR1 SGHAT and CDR2 FQNNGV. This CDR3 has 12 residues. CDR3 coding DNA: TGTGCCAGCAGCCCGGACACCTACGAGCAGTACTTC. Its protein product is CASSPDTYEQYF.

This clone has a count of ten or more. The V and J genes are TRBV7-3 and TRBJ2-2; D gene unclear. V was clipped by 0 bases and J by 0 bases, with 14 bases between them. CDR1 SGHTA and CDR2 FQGTGA come from the germline V gene. CDR3 length equals 18 residues. CDR3 in DNA: TGTGCCAGCAGCTTAACCCCCCGAGCGTTCGCGAACACCGGGGAGCTGTTTTTT. Translated: CASSLTPRAFANTGELFF. Drawing the rest from reference TRBV7-3 and TRBJ2-2, the complete variable domain is GAGVSQTPSNKVTEKGKYVELRCDPISGHTALYWYRQSLGQGPEFLIYFQGTGAADDSGLPNDRFFAVRPEGSVSTLKIQRTERGDSAVYLCASSLTPRAFANTGELFFGEGSRLTVL.

The chain couples TRBV28 to TRBJ2-3; no definite D call. The germline V gene encodes CDR1 MDHEN and CDR2 SYDVKM. V lost 3 bases to trimming and J lost 1 base, with 14 bases between them. The CDR3 is 16 residues long. The CDR3 bases are TGTGCCAGCAGTTTTGGCAGAGTCCAGGGCACAGATACGCAGTATTTT. Translation: CASSFGRVQGTDTQYF.

This clone came up a few times. This sequence joins TRBV21-1 and TRBJ2-7; the table calls TRBD2, which could not be checked here. TRBV21-1 counts as a pseudogene. The CDR3 sequence is 16 residues long. DNA of the CDR3: TGTGCCAGCAGCAAACGGCTCCTAGCGGGAGTTTACGAGCAGTACTTC. Its protein is CASSKRLLAGVYEQYF.

The rearrangement uses TRBV18 and TRBJ1-4; 11 nucleotides match TRBD1. Germline-derived CDR1 and CDR2 are KGHSH and LQKENI. With 3 bases clipped from V and 6 bases from J, the junction kept 3 bases outside the gene matches. CDR3 length: 15 amino acids. This CDR3 reads CASSPRTGGDEKLFF. As DNA, the CDR3 is TGTGCCAGCTCACCCCGGACAGGGGGCGATGAAAAACTGTTTTTT.

The genes are TRBV5-4 and TRBJ1-1, with D uncertain. Trimming pared 0 bases from V and 7 bases from J, leaving 10 bases between. CDR1 is SGHNT and CDR2 is YYREEE in the germline V gene (reference sequence). The CDR3 length is 13 residues. The CDR3 is CASSLEGRNEAFF. As DNA, the CDR3 is TGTGCCAGCAGCTTGGAGGGTAGGAATGAAGCTTTCTTT. The full variable domain, in which reference TRBV5-4 and TRBJ1-1 provide the parts outside the CDR3, is ETGVTQSPTHLIKTRGQQVTLRCSSQSGHNTVSWYQQALGQGPQFIFQYYREEENGRGNFPPRFSGLQFPNYSSELNVNALELDDSALYLCASSLEGRNEAFFGQGTRLTVV.